A selection of T cell receptor beta chains follows, all from one sample in a study of monozygotic twins with inflammatory bowel disease. No DNA is given; TCRdb re-called the 5' RACE reads and lists each CDR3 protein once. In total, the table holds approximately 400,000 distinct CDR3 sequences. The specimen was blood. The receptors were gathered from a human donor with ulcerative colitis or Crohn's disease, or a healthy co-twin of an affected twin (not recorded which). Each CDR3 is given with its conserved first and last residue. Each record gives: J gene, V gene, CDR3 protein.

>TRBJ2-1|TRBV6-5
CASSYPGQGGYNEQFF
>TRBJ1-1|TRBV12-3/TRBV12-4
CASRIGLNTEAYF
>TRBJ2-7|TRBV6-1
CASKAGLSGEQYF
>TRBJ1-4|TRBV7-9
CASSFAGSEKLFF
>TRBJ2-1|TRBV7-2
CASSLAASGVFNEQFF
>TRBJ1-6|TRBV5-1
CASSANSQWSGSPLHF
>TRBJ1-2|TRBV10-3
CAITPGVRDYGYTF
>TRBJ2-1|TRBV5-1
CASSLNPRNNEQFF
>TRBJ2-1|TRBV5-5
CASSFRDRRWNEQFF
>TRBJ2-5|TRBV7-3
CASSLTFQETQYF
>TRBJ2-1|TRBV5-1
CASRRDPPSDEQFF
>TRBJ1-2|TRBV30
CAWTGTGYGYTF
>TRBJ1-2|TRBV27
CASSLYTATNFYGYTF
>TRBJ2-1|TRBV7-9
CASSLASGLEQFF
>TRBJ1-1|TRBV29-1
CSHKRGGLTEAFF
>TRBJ2-3|TRBV12-3/TRBV12-4
CASRTRGGTDTQYF
>TRBJ1-2|TRBV3-1
CASTREGLGYTF
>TRBJ2-7|TRBV24-1
CATSAAGLPYEQYF
>TRBJ2-7|TRBV6-5
CASSYSPSETYEQYF
>TRBJ2-7|TRBV2
CASSEASPKQYF
>TRBJ2-1|TRBV7-2
CASSHGGSYNEQFF
>TRBJ2-1|TRBV29-1
CSVGTSGINEQFF
>TRBJ2-3|TRBV11-2
CASSLAKDTQYF
>TRBJ1-1|TRBV28
CASLRDTPWEALF
>TRBJ2-1|TRBV10-3
CAISRSGTSGTNNEQFF
>TRBJ1-2|TRBV29-1
CSVLDSRLYGYTF
>TRBJ2-1|TRBV5-1
CASSPPGGLSSYNEQFF
>TRBJ2-3|TRBV7-9
CASSPEGERADTQYF
>TRBJ2-3|TRBV15
CATSRDEMPSRYF
>TRBJ2-2|TRBV6-5
CASSYVGALTGELFF
>TRBJ2-7|TRBV20-1
CSARTGRPSEQYF
>TRBJ1-5|TRBV3-1
CASSRDNNQPQHF
>TRBJ2-1|TRBV5-1
CASRSGGIEQFF
>TRBJ1-6|TRBV6-2/TRBV6-3
CASTKSKGAWNSPLHF
>TRBJ2-5|TRBV5-1
CASSTLAGVRETQYF
>TRBJ1-1|TRBV6-6
CASSYLDRRDEAFF
>TRBJ1-6|TRBV6-1
CASSRQGLGNSPLHF
>TRBJ2-1|TRBV5-1
CASSTGTTSYNEQFF
>TRBJ2-7|TRBV6-5
CASSYARRLSYEQYF
>TRBJ2-1|TRBV20-1
CSAGGPAVYNEQFF
>TRBJ2-7|TRBV7-2
CASSLNQGSRSGEQYF
>TRBJ2-5|TRBV5-1
CASSQSSETQYF
>TRBJ1-2|TRBV10-3
CAISRETTGAGYTF
>TRBJ1-5|TRBV12-5
CASGLMGDSNQPQHF
>TRBJ1-2|TRBV7-2
CASSLVGQGGYGYTF
>TRBJ2-2|TRBV7-2
CASSPSSSGSPGELFF
>TRBJ2-1|TRBV7-6
CASSFRGHEQFF
>TRBJ2-2|TRBV7-2
CASSSGVRGPNTGELFF
>TRBJ2-2|TRBV5-1
CASSFEQFTGELFF
>TRBJ1-1|TRBV19
CASSTGQGANAEAFF
>TRBJ1-1|TRBV6-2/TRBV6-3
CASSYVGVSPFF
>TRBJ2-5|TRBV20-1
CSSLGLAAGETQYF
>TRBJ2-7|TRBV9
CASSSGRALYEQYF
>TRBJ2-7|TRBV20-1
CSARTSGSASSYEQYF
>TRBJ1-1|TRBV30
CARMDQANTEAFF